This section outlines one T cell receptor beta chain sequence together with its context. Beta-chain TCR CDR3 regions were amplified from RNA transcripts. HTBI primers served in a first-round RT-PCR, which a second-round multiplex PCR followed. TCRdb recomputed calls from the multiplex PCR reads with MiXCR, one row per CDR3 protein. The sample holds approximately 700,000 distinct CDR3 sequences, roughly 39% seen once. This sample was included in a study of Graves' ophthalmopathy and Graves' hyperthyroidism. Material for sequencing was peripheral blood. This sequence originates from an adult man with Graves' ophthalmopathy.

Written as DNA, the CDR3 is TGCAGTGCTAGAGGTGGAGAGACAGGGAATGAAAAACTGTTTTTT. Its translation: CSARGGETGNEKLFF. V usage is TRBV20-1 and J usage is TRBJ1-4; 7 bases match TRBD1. With V trimmed by 1 base and J by 5 bases, 7 bases remained unmatched. The CDR3 is 15 residues long. Germline V CDR1 and CDR2: DFQATT, SNEGSKA (reference sequence).